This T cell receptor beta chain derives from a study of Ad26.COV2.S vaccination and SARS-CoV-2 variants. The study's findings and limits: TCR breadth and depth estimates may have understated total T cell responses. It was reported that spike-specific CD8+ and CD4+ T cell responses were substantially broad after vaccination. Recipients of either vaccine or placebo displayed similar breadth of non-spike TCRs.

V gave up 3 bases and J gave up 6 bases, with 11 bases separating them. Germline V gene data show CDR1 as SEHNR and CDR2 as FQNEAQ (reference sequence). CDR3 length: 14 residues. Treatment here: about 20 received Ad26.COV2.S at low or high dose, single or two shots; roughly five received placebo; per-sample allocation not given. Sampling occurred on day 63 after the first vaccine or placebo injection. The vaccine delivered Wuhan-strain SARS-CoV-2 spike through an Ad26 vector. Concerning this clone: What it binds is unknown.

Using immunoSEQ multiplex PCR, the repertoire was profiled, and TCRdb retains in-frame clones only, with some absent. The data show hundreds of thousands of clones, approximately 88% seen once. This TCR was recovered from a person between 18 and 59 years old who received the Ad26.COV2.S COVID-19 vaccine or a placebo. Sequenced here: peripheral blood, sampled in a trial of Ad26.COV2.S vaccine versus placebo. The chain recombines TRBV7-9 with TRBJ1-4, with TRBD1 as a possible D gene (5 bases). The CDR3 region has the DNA TGTGCCAGCAGCTTGGGGTGGGGGGATGAAAAACTGTTTTTT. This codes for CASSLGWGDEKLFF.